A single sample gave rise to the 15 T cell receptor beta chains below, sequenced in a study of cytomegalovirus exposure and HLA in healthy donors. A multiplex PCR was run with 60 Vbeta primers and 13 Jbeta primers. Using immunoSEQ multiplex PCR, the repertoire was profiled, and TCRdb retains in-frame clones only, with some absent. Among about 110,000 clones listed, roughly four fifths were seen once. The sample comprised PBMCs. The receptors derive from a man over 45 in good health and CMV-seronegative.

This chain connects TRBV5-1 to TRBJ1-2, with D unresolved. Germline values: CDR1 SGHRS, CDR2 YFSETQ. The length of the CDR3 is 14 residues. With 1 base removed from V and 1 base from J, the gap between germline ends came to 8 bases. The CDR3, as DNA: TGCGCCAGCAGCTTGATGGCGGATAACTATGGCTACACCTTC. Its protein product is CASSLMADNYGYTF.

This sequence joins TRBV6-1 and TRBJ2-2; D possibly corresponds to TRBD2 (6 bases). The CDR3 length is 16 residues. Germline V lookup: CDR1 MNHNS, CDR2 SASEGT. V was cut by 4 bases and J by 4 bases, with 16 bases left in between. This CDR3 is CASSVLGPGSTGELFF. CDR3 coding DNA: TGTGCCAGCAGTGTGTTGGGCCCCGGGAGCACCGGGGAGCTGTTTTTT.

V is TRBV27 and J is TRBJ2-6; maybe TRBD2 (7 bases). V was clipped by 6 bases and J by 4 bases, with 19 bases between them. The CDR3 runs 17 residues. The V gene's germline CDR1 is MNHEY and CDR2 SMNVEV (reference sequence). CDR3 in amino acids: CASRGGAVLSGANVLTF. The CDR3 coding sequence is TGTGCCAGCAGAGGGGGGGCGGTTCTTAGCGGGGCCAACGTCCTGACTTTC.

The rearrangement uses TRBV6-6 and TRBJ2-7, with D maybe TRBD1 (6 bases). This CDR3 contains 13 residues. Germline values: CDR1 MNHNY, CDR2 SVGAGI (reference sequence). V was trimmed by 4 bases and J by 3 bases, leaving 10 bases between them. The CDR3 spells CASSSRTDYEQYV. CDR3 bases: TGTGCCAGCAGTTCCCGGACAGACTACGAGCAGTACGTC.

The chain's CDR3 is CASSLRYEQYF. The CDR3 nucleotides read TGCGCCAGCAGCTTGCGGTACGAGCAGTACTTC. The rearrangement joins TRBV5-1 to TRBJ2-7, with D hard to call. Germline-derived CDR1 and CDR2 are SGHRS and YFSETQ. CDR3 length: 11 amino acids. The V gene lost 1 base and the J gene lost 4 bases, with 3 bases spanning the gap.

The chain recombines TRBV29-1 with TRBJ1-1; D gene ambiguous. This CDR3 is 13 amino acids long. Trimming took 5 bases from V and 0 from J, leaving 10 bases between them. The germline V gene has CDR1 SQVTM and CDR2 ANQGSEA. CDR3 DNA sequence: TGCAGCGTTTGGGAGACGGTGAACACTGAAGCTTTCTTT. Translation: CSVWETVNTEAFF.

CDR3 bases: TGCGCCAGCAGCCTAAAACAGGGTTTTAATTCACCCCTCCACTTT. Residues: CASSLKQGFNSPLHF. The chain links TRBV4-1 to TRBJ1-6; D possibly corresponds to TRBD1 (6 bases). Germline CDR1 is MGHRA and CDR2 is YSYEKL. The CDR3 has 15 residues. V dropped 4 bases and J dropped 6 bases, with 13 bases sitting between them.

The chain employs TRBV18 and TRBJ2-3; D not certain. In germline, CDR1 is KGHSH, CDR2 LQKENI. The CDR3 extends over 17 amino acids. Trimming cost V 1 base and J 0 bases, with 14 bases left between them. This chain's CDR3 is CASSPRSQSVSTDTQYF. The CDR3 coding sequence is TGTGCCAGCTCACCACGCAGTCAGTCCGTGAGCACAGATACGCAGTATTTT.

The J gene is TRBJ2-7, the V gene TRBV5-8, with 8 bases fitting TRBD1. The CDR3 length is 14 residues. The junction had 11 bases not matched to a gene; V was cut back by 5 bases and J by 7 bases. Germline assignment: CDR1 SGHTS and CDR2 YDEGEE. Here the CDR3 reads CASRDQGAVGEQYV. The DNA for the CDR3 is TGTGCCAGCAGAGACCAGGGGGCAGTGGGGGAGCAGTACGTC.

This clone was observed a handful of times. V and J are TRBV5-4 and TRBJ1-1, with 7 bases identical to TRBD1. There are 15 residues in the CDR3. The trim removed 6 bases at V and 4 bases at J, leaving 12 bases unmatched. Germline V gene lookup returns CDR1 SGHNT and CDR2 YYREEE (reference sequence). The CDR3 coding sequence is TGTGCCAGCATCAAAACAGGGGCCGGAGTCACTGAAGCTTTCTTT. Its protein product is CASIKTGAGVTEAFF. Based on the CDR3 plus reference TRBV5-4 and TRBJ1-1, the full variable domain is ETGVTQSPTHLIKTRGQQVTLRCSSQSGHNTVSWYQQALGQGPQFIFQYYREEENGRGNFPPRFSGLQFPNYSSELNVNALELDDSALYLCASIKTGAGVTEAFFGQGTRLTVV.

V is TRBV30 and J is TRBJ2-5; TRBD2 is a possible D gene (6 bases). This CDR3 contains 16 residues. Per the germline V gene, CDR1 is GTSNPN and CDR2 is SVGIG (reference sequence). V lost 0 bases and J 5 bases, leaving 19 bases between the germline ends. Here the CDR3 reads CAWSVPEGPRGETQYF. CDR3 sequence (DNA): TGTGCCTGGAGTGTACCGGAGGGCCCGCGCGGGGAGACCCAGTACTTC.

The V call is TRBV6-6, the J call TRBJ2-2; the match to TRBD2 covers 9 bases. This CDR3 contains 16 residues. Germline V CDR1 and CDR2: MNHNY, SVGAGI (reference sequence). V gave up 7 bases and J gave up 5 bases; unmatched junction bases: 11. CDR3 amino acids: CASKALAGDSTGELFF. CDR3 DNA: TGTGCCAGCAAGGCGTTAGCGGGGGACTCGACCGGGGAGCTGTTTTTT.

The chain joins TRBV4-2 to TRBJ2-1; no clear D gene. This CDR3 region has 12 residues. Germline V gives CDR1 LGHNA, CDR2 YNFKEQ. Trimming took off 4 bases at V and 7 bases at J, with 8 bases between the two ends. Here the CDR3 reads CASSPIANEQFF. The CDR3 DNA sequence: TGTGCCAGCAGCCCGATAGCAAATGAGCAGTTCTTC.

The rearrangement links TRBV29-1 to TRBJ2-5; TRBD1 aligns across 7 bases. Germline V gene sequence: CDR1 SQVTM, CDR2 ANQGSEA. This CDR3 comprises 13 residues. Germline trimming cut 1 base from V and 5 bases from J; bases unmatched to any gene: 4. The chain's CDR3 is CSVEGDRLETQYF. The CDR3 nucleotides read TGCAGCGTTGAAGGGGACAGATTGGAGACCCAGTACTTC.

The rearrangement links TRBV4-3 to TRBJ1-2, with 7 bases fitting TRBD1. This CDR3 has 16 amino acids. Germline V gene lookup returns CDR1 LGHNA and CDR2 YSLEER. Trimming removed 0 bases from V and 7 bases from J; junction bases left unmatched: 11. In DNA, the CDR3 is TGCGCCAGCAGCCAAGATTGGGGACAGACGTCTTTTGGCTACACCTTC. Its protein is CASSQDWGQTSFGYTF.